This is a list of T cell receptor beta chains from one sample in a study of T cell changes during pregnancy in multiple sclerosis. Method: immunoSEQ multiplex PCR; TCRdb's copy keeps in-frame clones and lacks some. In the table there are around 40,000 clones, about 91% of which are singletons. The material sequenced was CD4+ T cells from peripheral blood mononuclear cells, taken in the first trimester of pregnancy. These TCRs come from a female donor with multiple sclerosis, enrolled in a pregnancy study. CDR3s include the opening cysteine and the closing phenylalanine or tryptophan.

V,CDR3
TRBV5-1,CASSYRTSGSSDEQFF
TRBV7-2,CASSLGAGLAVEQFF
TRBV5-1,CASATSGSADTQYF
TRBV12-5,CASGGSGRNYNEQFF
TRBV27,CASSLGLAGVETQYF
TRBV27,CASSTPRTGGDENEQFF
TRBV18,CASSPTSNTGELFF
TRBV4-2,CASSQETGSGANVLTF
TRBV28,CASSPGGAGGPSESYNEQFF
TRBV7-2,CASSVKPGWRGAFF
TRBV2,CASSALGGASDGYTF
TRBV30,CASFNPTGTSGSYNEQFF
TRBV7-9,CASSLGGTGGRVAFF
TRBV7-6,CASSLTGTGTTEAFF
TRBV19,CASTGGQVGQPQHF
TRBV11-2,CASSPLGGGQPQHF
TRBV19,CASSIAAGAWNEQFF
TRBV18,CASSLTDNEQFF
TRBV19,CASSISRASTDTQYF
TRBV5-1,CASSGLSGSTDTQYF
TRBV30,CANRGSGDTQYF
TRBV5-4,CASSVGTSGRAQDTQYF
TRBV19,CASRLDFGQGADTDTQYF
TRBV19,CASSIEGAHEQFF
TRBV4-1,CASSQEGANTGELFF
TRBV30,CAWSLGEGQTDTQYF
TRBV18,CASSPAGYDTQYF
TRBV6-5,CASRSLGLARNEQFF
TRBV18,CASSPPGQATGELFF